Following are 8 T cell receptor beta chains from one sample sequenced in a study of blood T cell repertoires in COVID-19 (TCRdb year 2020). Library preparation used the immunoSEQ multiplex PCR assay. The table comes from immuneACCESS by way of TCRdb, which keeps in-frame sequences with V and J called. Part of the clones is missing from these tables; in studies checked, under half for an unresolved V gene and the rest for unknown reasons. The sample includes about 130,000 clones, with around 86% observed a single time. The ten largest clonotypes hold about 2.5% of the sample. Sequenced: peripheral blood. All receptors come from a man aged 45-65 years with active COVID-19.

This sequence joins TRBV19 and TRBJ1-1, with D possibly matching TRBD1 (5 bases). This CDR3 has 13 amino acids. The V gene lost 2 bases and the J gene lost 4 bases, with 8 bases spanning the gap. Per germline, CDR1 LNHDA and CDR2 SQIVND (reference sequence). The CDR3: CASSIRGGTEAFF. The CDR3 nucleotides are TGTGCCAGTAGTATAAGGGGTGGCACTGAAGCTTTCTTT.

This clone was recorded only once. The chain employs TRBV1 and TRBJ1-2. TRBV1 is flagged as a pseudogene. The CDR3 is made up of 12 amino acids. The CDR3: CTTRGPNYGYTF. Written as DNA, the CDR3 is TGCACCACCCGGGGTCCGAACTATGGCTACACCTTC.

The chain carries TRBV18 and TRBJ2-3; 9 bases fit TRBD2. The CDR3 runs to 13 residues. The V gene's germline CDR1 is KGHSH and CDR2 LQKENI. V lost 6 bases and J lost 6; bases outside the gene matches: 4. The CDR3 DNA reads TGTGCCAGCTCCCCCGGGACTAGCGATACGCAGTATTTT. Its protein is CASSPGTSDTQYF.

The J gene is TRBJ2-2, the V gene TRBV19, with D hard to call. Germline values: CDR1 LNHDA, CDR2 SQIVND (reference sequence). This CDR3 is 11 amino acids long. Between the trimmed V and J ends, which lost 5 bases and 6 bases, there was a span of 4 bases. The CDR3 DNA is TGTGCCAGTAGTCGGGCCGGGGAGCTGTTTTTT. It translates to CASSRAGELFF. Full variable domain (rest looked up from reference TRBV19 and TRBJ2-2): DGGITQSPKYLFRKEGQNVTLSCEQNLNHDAMYWYRQDPGQGLRLIYYSQIVNDFQKGDIAEGYSVSREKKESFPLTVTSAQKNPTAFYLCASSRAGELFFGEGSRLTVL.

About this clone itself: The junction does not match germline at one end; this may be a read error. This chain uses TRBV2 with TRBJ2-5; either TRBD1 or TRBD2 may fit D (5 bases each). The germline V gene encodes CDR1 SNHLY and CDR2 FYNNEI. The CDR3 runs 15 residues. The CDR3 reads CASREGTGSQETQYF. CDR3 nucleotide sequence: TGTGCCAGCAGGGAAGGGACGGGAAGCCAAGAGACCCAGTACTTC. Supplemented by reference TRBV2 and TRBJ2-5, the full variable domain reads EPEVTQTPSHQVTQMGQEVILRCVPISNHLYFYWYRQILGQKVEFLVSFYNNEISEKSEIFDDQFSVERPDGSNFTLKIRSTKLEDSAMYFCASREGTGSQETQYFGPGTRLLVL.

The rearrangement links TRBV2 to TRBJ2-3; D perhaps matches TRBD1 (6 bases). V gave up 4 bases and J gave up 4 bases, with 9 bases separating them. The CDR3 length is 13 residues. CDR1 SNHLY and CDR2 FYNNEI come from the germline V gene. The CDR3 DNA is TGTGCCAGCAGTGCACAGGGCTCAGATACGCAGTATTTT. Protein: CASSAQGSDTQYF.

The V gene is TRBV19, the J gene TRBJ1-6, with D hard to call. The germline CDR1 and CDR2 sequences are LNHDA and SQIVND (reference sequence). The CDR3 is 15 residues long. V lost 6 bases, J lost 0 bases, and 9 bases lay in between. CDR3 sequence (DNA): TGTGCCAGTAGACAACAGAGCTCCTATAATTCACCCCTCCACTTT. This gives the protein CASRQQSSYNSPLHF. The full variable domain, its missing parts supplied by reference TRBV19 and TRBJ1-6, is DGGITQSPKYLFRKEGQNVTLSCEQNLNHDAMYWYRQDPGQGLRLIYYSQIVNDFQKGDIAEGYSVSREKKESFPLTVTSAQKNPTAFYLCASRQQSSYNSPLHFGNGTRLTVT.

The chain combines TRBV3-1 (or the pseudogene TRBV3-2) with TRBJ1-2; TRBD1 matches at 10 bases. The CDR3 is made up of 18 amino acids. J was trimmed by 2 bases and V by 1 base; bases with no gene match: 10. CDR1 and CDR2 (germline): LGHDT, YNNKEL (reference sequence). CDR3 loop: CASSQASGTGAPNYGYTF. The CDR3 DNA is TGTGCCAGCAGCCAAGCCTCCGGGACAGGGGCCCCCAACTATGGCTACACCTTC.